The rows below give T cell receptor beta chains drawn from one sample of a study of T cells in Graves' hyperthyroidism and ophthalmopathy. Using its own MiXCR run on the multiplex PCR reads, TCRdb lists one record per CDR3 protein. This repertoire shows a few hundred thousand distinct CDR3 sequences, roughly 13% found once; its top ten account for 30% to 40%. Input material: blood. Receptor source: a middle-aged woman with Graves' ophthalmopathy. CDR3s include the opening cysteine and the closing phenylalanine or tryptophan. The D gene is left open where the match is weak. Some rows have no size entry. The others give once, few or many, or a class for an expanded clone.

v_gene,abundance,j_gene,d_gene,CDR3aa,CDR3nt
TRBV6-1,many,TRBJ1-1,.,CATSDLLNTEAFF,TGTGCCACCTCGGACTTGTTAAACACTGAAGCTTTCTTT
TRBV12-3/TRBV12-4,.,TRBJ2-2,.,CASRSPGELFF,TGTGCCAGCAGGTCTCCCGGGGAGCTGTTTTTT
TRBV7-9,few,TRBJ2-5,TRBD1,CASSLSGGGKTQYF,TGTGCCAGCAGCTTATCAGGGGGCGGGAAGACCCAGTACTTC
TRBV30,.,TRBJ1-5,.,CAWSTSGASNQPQHF,TGTGCCTGGAGTACGTCAGGGGCGTCCAATCAGCCCCAGCATTTT
TRBV28,many,TRBJ1-1,.,CASSNSQEGDTEAFF,TGTGCCAGCAGTAACTCACAGGAGGGAGACACTGAAGCTTTCTTT
TRBV14,few,TRBJ2-7,TRBD2,CASSQELAGVRYEQYF,TGTGCCAGCAGCCAAGAACTAGCGGGAGTGAGATACGAGCAGTACTTC
TRBV28,many,TRBJ2-7,.,CASSLRVAYEQYF,TGTGCCAGCAGTTTAAGGGTTGCCTACGAGCAGTACTTC
TRBV5-6,.,TRBJ2-5,TRBD2,CASSSEWGGRGETQYF,TGTGCCAGCAGCTCTGAATGGGGGGGACGGGGGGAGACCCAGTACTTC
TRBV6-1,many,TRBJ2-2,TRBD1,CASRGQGHTGELFF,TGTGCCAGCAGGGGACAGGGCCACACCGGGGAGCTGTTTTTT
TRBV3-1,.,TRBJ1-4,TRBD1,CASSPSTGAEKLFF,TGTGCCAGCAGCCCGTCGACAGGGGCTGAAAAACTGTTTTTT
TRBV4-1,few,TRBJ2-7,TRBD2,CASSQAAGISYEQYF,TGCGCCAGCAGCCAAGCAGCGGGGATCTCCTACGAGCAGTACTTC
TRBV6-1,many,TRBJ2-7,.,CASIKSYEQYF,TGTGCCAGCATTAAGTCCTACGAGCAGTACTTC
TRBV7-9,many,TRBJ1-1,.,CASGQGVLNTEAFF,TGTGCCAGCGGACAAGGGGTGTTGAACACTGAAGCTTTCTTT
TRBV19,few,TRBJ2-4,TRBD1,CASSPPGGYGNIQYF,TGTGCCAGTAGTCCTCCAGGGGGCTACGGAAACATTCAGTACTTC
TRBV2,many,TRBJ2-2,.,CASSDLPPRYTGELFF,TGTGCCAGCAGTGACCTACCCCCTCGGTACACCGGGGAGCTGTTTTTT
TRBV7-2,many,TRBJ2-7,.,CASSSQPGGNEQYF,TGTGCCAGCAGCTCCCAGCCAGGGGGGAACGAGCAGTACTTC
TRBV30,.,TRBJ1-4,.,CAWSVQSNEKLFF,TGTGCCTGGAGCGTACAGTCTAATGAAAAACTGTTTTTT
TRBV28,many,TRBJ2-3,.,CASNPPQGADTQYF,TGTGCCAGCAACCCCCCCCAAGGGGCAGATACGCAGTATTTT
TRBV12-3/TRBV12-4,.,TRBJ2-5,.,CASSFGTMETQYF,TGTGCCAGCAGTTTTGGCACGATGGAGACCCAGTACTTC
TRBV9,few,TRBJ2-3,.,CASSVAPAAPDTQYF,TGTGCCAGCAGCGTGGCACCCGCAGCCCCGGATACGCAGTATTTT
TRBV6-1,few,TRBJ1-2,TRBD1,CASSDSTGGVYGYTF,TGTGCCAGCAGTGACTCGACAGGGGGCGTCTATGGCTACACCTTC
TRBV11-2,many,TRBJ2-3,.,CASRDQRSTDTQYF,TGTGCCAGCAGGGACCAGCGGAGCACAGATACGCAGTATTTT
TRBV10-3,many,TRBJ2-7,TRBD2,CAISGTSGGPVSYEQYF,TGTGCCATCAGTGGGACTAGCGGGGGGCCCGTCTCCTACGAGCAGTACTTC
TRBV5-1,many,TRBJ2-3,.,CASSEGWGDTQYF,TGCGCCAGCAGCGAGGGATGGGGAGATACGCAGTATTTT
TRBV7-9,many,TRBJ2-3,.,CASSSPSSGVRDTQYF,TGTGCCAGCAGCTCTCCTAGTAGCGGAGTGAGAGATACGCAGTATTTT
TRBV11-2,many,TRBJ1-2,.,CASTPTLNRAINYGYTF,TGTGCCAGCACCCCTACATTGAACAGGGCGATTAACTATGGCTACACCTTC
TRBV10-3,many,TRBJ1-2,TRBD1,CAIRSPTGVTGYTF,TGTGCCATCAGGAGTCCGACAGGGGTGACTGGCTACACCTTC
TRBV12-3/TRBV12-4,many,TRBJ1-2,.,CASRHGYGAGYTF,TGTGCCAGCAGGCACGGATATGGGGCCGGCTACACCTTC
TRBV7-2,few,TRBJ2-1,TRBD2,CASSLRGSMWGGYNEQFF,TGTGCCAGCAGCCTAAGGGGAAGTATGTGGGGGGGGTACAATGAGCAGTTCTTC
TRBV20-1,many,TRBJ1-2,.,CSARDLVENYGYTF,TGCAGTGCTAGAGATCTCGTCGAGAACTATGGCTACACCTTC
TRBV4-1,few,TRBJ2-3,.,CASSQNGRQYF,TGCGCCAGCAGCCAAAACGGAAGGCAGTATTTT
TRBV6-1,many,TRBJ1-2,.,CASSHLSGPNYGYTF,TGTGCCAGCAGCCACCTGTCGGGGCCTAACTATGGCTACACCTTC
TRBV28,few,TRBJ1-3,.,CASSLRVISGNTIYF,TGTGCCAGCAGTTTACGGGTGATCTCTGGAAACACCATATATTTT